Below, 15 T cell receptor beta chains from the same sample are listed, as sequenced in a study of Graves' ophthalmopathy and Graves' hyperthyroidism. From RNA, the CDR3 regions of TCR beta chains were amplified and sequenced. The workflow started with a first-round RT-PCR run with HTBI primers and then moved on to a second-round multiplex PCR. TCRdb independently ran MiXCR on the multiplex PCR reads; one entry per CDR3 protein. The repertoire holds 300,000 to 400,000 distinct CDR3 sequences, with roughly 15% as singletons. Sequenced material: peripheral blood. These receptors all stem from an adult woman with stable Graves' hyperthyroidism.

This clonotype showed up many times. CDR3 amino acids: CASSPSKRGGSQPQHF. The CDR3 DNA sequence: TGTGCCAGCAGTCCATCCAAGAGGGGCGGGAGTCAGCCCCAGCATTTT. The chain combines TRBV6-2 or TRBV6-3 with TRBJ1-5; D may be TRBD1 (5 bases). V shed 5 bases and J shed 6 bases, with 20 bases lying between them. Looked up from germline, CDR1 is MNHEY and CDR2 is SVGEGT. There are 16 residues in the CDR3.

The chain has TRBV7-8 and TRBJ2-7; D call uncertain. Germline values: CDR1 SGHVS, CDR2 FQNEAQ. The CDR3 totals 14 residues. Trimming left V 4 bases short and J 2 bases short, with 12 bases between. The DNA for the CDR3 is TGTGCCAGCAGCTCTCCTACTAAAGCCTACGAGCAGTACTTC. This sequence encodes CASSSPTKAYEQYF.

This clonotype was recorded at least ten times. The chain recombines TRBV6-2 or TRBV6-3 with TRBJ2-7; D is uncertain. Germline V CDR1 and CDR2: MNHEY, SVGEGT. CDR3 length equals 13 residues. V was clipped by 5 bases and J by 0 bases, with 8 bases between them. The CDR3 protein is CASSRPNSYEQYF. The CDR3 coding sequence is TGTGCCAGCAGTAGACCGAACTCCTACGAGCAGTACTTC.

The rearrangement links TRBV2 to TRBJ2-5; 9 nucleotides agree with TRBD2. The CDR3 is 15 amino acids. V lost 1 base, J lost 4 bases, and 4 bases stayed unmatched. From germline, CDR1 is SNHLY and CDR2 FYNNEI. DNA of the CDR3: TGTGCCAGCAGTGAAGGAGCGGGGGGAGGAGAGACCCAGTACTTC. It translates to CASSEGAGGGETQYF.

This clonotype was counted at least ten times. The V gene is TRBV11-2, the J gene TRBJ1-2; TRBD1 matches 8 bases. This CDR3 contains 14 residues. Germline CDR1 SGHAT, CDR2 FQNNGV. V dropped 5 bases and J dropped 3; count of bases not matched to a gene: 5. As DNA, the CDR3 is TGTGCCAGCAGCCGGACAGGGACCGACTATGGCTACACCTTC. Protein product: CASSRTGTDYGYTF. Filled out from reference TRBV11-2 and TRBJ1-2, the complete variable domain reads EAGVAQSPRYKIIEKRQSVAFWCNPISGHATLYWYQQILGQGPKLLIQFQNNGVVDDSQLPKDRFSAERLKGVDSTLKIQPAKLEDSAVYLCASSRTGTDYGYTFGSGTRLTVV.

The rearrangement links TRBV6-5 to TRBJ2-5; D may correspond to TRBD1 or TRBD2 (6 bases each). CDR1 is MNHEY, CDR2 SVGAGI, per germline. Between the trimmed V and J ends, which lost 0 bases and 4 bases, there was a span of 15 bases. CDR3 length equals 16 residues. The CDR3 spells CASSYSGRGGPETQYF. In nucleotides, the CDR3 is TGTGCCAGCAGTTACTCGGGCAGAGGGGGGCCAGAGACCCAGTACTTC.

The chain carries TRBV5-1 and TRBJ2-6; D is possibly TRBD1 (6 bases). The CDR3 sequence is 18 residues long. CDR1 and CDR2 from the germline V gene are SGHRS and YFSETQ. V was trimmed by 0 bases and J by 0 bases, leaving 13 bases between them. CDR3 coding DNA: TGCGCCAGCAGCTTGGAGGGACAAGGACTCTCTGGGGCCAACGTCCTGACTTTC. Its protein product is CASSLEGQGLSGANVLTF. The whole variable domain, filled in from reference TRBV5-1 and TRBJ2-6, reads KAGVTQTPRYLIKTRGQQVTLSCSPISGHRSVSWYQQTPGQGLQFLFEYFSETQRNKGNFPGRFSGRQFSNSRSEMNVSTLELGDSALYLCASSLEGQGLSGANVLTFGAGSRLTVL.

At least ten counts were recorded for this clonotype. The chain combines TRBV28 with TRBJ2-7; TRBD2 might be the D (6 bases). In germline, CDR1 is MDHEN, CDR2 SYDVKM. This CDR3 comprises 13 residues. V shed 7 bases and J shed 2 bases, with 12 bases lying between them. The CDR3: CASTPWGAYEQYF. In DNA form, the CDR3 reads TGTGCCAGCACCCCCTGGGGGGCCTACGAGCAGTACTTC.

In this sample, this clonotype turned up a few times. The rearrangement links TRBV9 to TRBJ2-2, with D perhaps matching TRBD1 or TRBD2 (5 bases each). CDR1 SGDLS and CDR2 YYNGEE come from the germline V gene. This CDR3 spans 16 amino acids. The V and J ends lost 0 bases and 4 bases respectively, with 13 bases between them. The CDR3 reads CASSVAIGTPTGELFF. Here the CDR3 DNA reads TGTGCCAGCAGCGTAGCAATCGGGACGCCCACCGGGGAGCTGTTTTTT.

This clonotype was counted ten times or more. The V and J genes are TRBV6-1 and TRBJ1-1; possibly TRBD1 for D (6 bases). The germline V gene encodes CDR1 MNHNS and CDR2 SASEGT. V lost 3 bases to trimming and J lost 1 base, with 12 bases between them. The CDR3 consists of 15 residues. The CDR3 loop reads CASSDPGQANTEAFF. CDR3 in DNA: TGTGCCAGCAGTGACCCGGGACAAGCGAACACTGAAGCTTTCTTT.

This clonotype was seen ten or more times. The V gene is TRBV9, the J gene TRBJ1-5, with D possibly TRBD1 on 5 matching bases. Trimming took 2 bases from V and 0 from J, leaving 9 bases between them. The CDR3 is 15 amino acids. Germline V gene data show CDR1 as SGDLS and CDR2 as YYNGEE. Here the CDR3 reads CASSVGHNSNQPQHF. The CDR3 region has the DNA TGTGCCAGCAGCGTCGGACACAATAGCAATCAGCCCCAGCATTTT. The variable domain in full, completed from reference TRBV9 and TRBJ1-5, reads DSGVTQTPKHLITATGQRVTLRCSPRSGDLSVYWYQQSLDQGLQFLIQYYNGEERAKGNILERFSAQQFPDLHSELNLSSLELGDSALYFCASSVGHNSNQPQHFGDGTRLSIL.

This clonotype was found many times. The chain uses TRBV11-2 and TRBJ2-2, with 15 bases lining up with TRBD2. The germline V gene has CDR1 SGHAT and CDR2 FQNNGV. Trimming removed 6 bases from V and 3 bases from J; junction bases left unmatched: 5. This CDR3 has 17 amino acids. In nucleotides, the CDR3 is TGTGCCAGCAGAAGGACTAGCGGGAGGGCCGACACCGGGGAGCTGTTTTTT. This sequence encodes CASRRTSGRADTGELFF.

The chain recombines TRBV12-3 or TRBV12-4 with TRBJ1-1; the D gene is possibly TRBD1 (5 bases). The CDR3 contains 13 residues. V lost 1 base and J 11 bases, leaving 14 bases between the germline ends. CDR3 bases: TGTGCCAGCAGTTTAGGGGGCAGAAGGTTCGCTTTCTTT. Encoded protein: CASSLGGRRFAFF.

The sample holds many counts of this clonotype. The chain has TRBV3-1 and TRBJ2-7; maybe TRBD1 (6 bases). Germline V gene data show CDR1 as LGHDT and CDR2 as YNNKEL (reference sequence). This CDR3 region has 15 residues. Trimming shortened V by 6 bases and J by 3 bases, and 18 bases separated the two germline ends. The CDR3 sequence: CASSPFPGQIYEQYF. In DNA, the CDR3 is TGTGCCAGCAGTCCCTTCCCCGGACAGATCTACGAGCAGTACTTC.

On this clonotype itself: The CDR3 does not end in the conserved phenylalanine or tryptophan, so this is likely a read error. The V gene is TRBV3-1, the J gene TRBJ1-5; no firm D call. This CDR3 has 16 amino acids. Trimming removed 4 bases from V and 4 bases from J, with 17 bases in between. From germline, CDR1 is LGHDT and CDR2 YNNKEL (reference sequence). CDR3: CASSPGLDRFNQPQHL. CDR3 coding DNA: TGTGCCAGCAGCCCCGGACTCGACCGATTTAATCAGCCCCAGCATTTG.